Sequencing of this T cell receptor beta chain was carried out in a study of T cells in Graves' hyperthyroidism and ophthalmopathy. Study-level results: Clonotypes that were expanded in thyroid above 0.001 mostly appeared in blood too. Researchers report that a 13 V-J model separated ophthalmopathy from stable hyperthyroidism.

The V end was cut by 7 bases, the J end by 6 bases, with 13 bases between. The CDR3 runs to 12 residues. This clonotype was observed many times. What it binds is unknown. What was amplified from RNA transcripts were TCR beta CDR3 regions. First-round RT-PCR of the TCR CDR3 relied on the HTBI primer set. MiXCR was run by TCRdb on the multiplex PCR reads, yielding one entry per CDR3 protein. The sample yields 600,000 to 850,000 distinct CDR3 sequences, about 17% seen once. The PBMCs were taken from approximately 9 ml of fresh peripheral blood. The TCR comes from a woman aged 45 to 65 with Graves' hyperthyroidism that later progressed to Graves' ophthalmopathy. The sequencing sample was made of blood. This chain connects TRBV12-3 or TRBV12-4 to TRBJ2-7; D uncertain. CDR3: CASTTASAEQYF. CDR3 in DNA: TGTGCCAGCACCACCGCGTCTGCCGAGCAGTACTTC.